This TCR beta chain was identified in a study of technical replicates of blood from a handful of donors. This CDR3 contains 15 residues. J gave up 0 bases and V 0 bases, and 2 bases lay outside the gene matches. Germline CDR1 and CDR2: SGHAT and FQNNGV. Libraries were prepared by immunoSEQ multiplex PCR; TCRdb keeps only in-frame clonotypes and omits some of them. The table has some 77,000 clones, 85% to 95% seen once; the top ten hold 0.37%. The chain carries TRBV11-2 and TRBJ2-7; 7 bases are a match to TRBD2. Material: T cells isolated from PBMCs. The origin of this receptor is a human donor in good health. CDR3 coding DNA: TGTGCCAGCAGCTTAGAGTGGGACTACTCCTACGAGCAGTACTTC. Its translation: CASSLEWDYSYEQYF. Full variable domain (remainder filled in from reference TRBV11-2 and TRBJ2-7): EAGVAQSPRYKIIEKRQSVAFWCNPISGHATLYWYQQILGQGPKLLIQFQNNGVVDDSQLPKDRFSAERLKGVDSTLKIQPAKLEDSAVYLCASSLEWDYSYEQYFGPGTRLTVT.